The 26 T cell receptor beta chains given below trace back to one sample, sequenced in a study of cytomegalovirus exposure and HLA in healthy donors. The PCR was carried out with 60 Vbeta primers and 13 Jbeta primers. Profiling relied on immunoSEQ multiplex PCR, and the TCRdb table lists in-frame clones only, not all of them. The sample carries some 120,000 clones, around 70% recorded once. Sequenced: PBMCs. The receptors were sampled from a middle-aged woman in good health and CMV-seropositive.

V gene TRBV27 combines with J gene TRBJ1-2, with D possibly TRBD1 on 6 matching bases. The V end lost 7 bases, the J end lost 2 bases, and 11 bases lay between the germline ends. Per the germline V gene, CDR1 is MNHEY and CDR2 is SMNVEV (reference sequence). CDR3 length equals 13 residues. The CDR3 here is CASKRQDNYGYTF. CDR3 DNA: TGTGCCAGCAAACGACAGGACAACTATGGCTACACCTTC.

This sequence joins TRBV29-1 and TRBJ2-2; D is uncertain. V was shortened by 3 bases and J by 2 bases, with 10 bases between the two germline ends. The germline V gene has CDR1 SQVTM and CDR2 ANQGSEA. The CDR3 loop spans 14 amino acids. The CDR3 coding sequence is TGCAGCGTTGAGGTCTACCTAAACACCGGGGAGCTGTTTTTT. Translation: CSVEVYLNTGELFF.

The rearrangement uses TRBV7-2 and TRBJ2-7; no clear D. The length of the CDR3 is 14 residues. The ends were cut back, 1 base at V and 0 bases at J, with 7 bases in the middle. Germline-derived CDR1 and CDR2 are SGHTA and FQGNSA. CDR3 residues: CASSLVTGSYEQYF. CDR3 nucleotides: TGTGCCAGCAGCTTAGTTACCGGCTCCTACGAGCAGTACTTC.

The V and J genes are TRBV5-1 and TRBJ1-1; D not resolved. V was clipped by 3 bases and J by 5 bases, with 14 bases between them. This CDR3 region has 14 residues. The germline V gene has CDR1 SGHRS and CDR2 YFSETQ. CDR3 in DNA: TGCGCCAGCAGCTATTATCGGGTTGAGACTGAAGCTTTCTTT. Translated: CASSYYRVETEAFF. Based on the CDR3 plus reference TRBV5-1 and TRBJ1-1, the full variable domain is KAGVTQTPRYLIKTRGQQVTLSCSPISGHRSVSWYQQTPGQGLQFLFEYFSETQRNKGNFPGRFSGRQFSNSRSEMNVSTLELGDSALYLCASSYYRVETEAFFGQGTRLTVV.

V gene TRBV5-1 combines with J gene TRBJ2-2; maybe TRBD1 (6 bases). This CDR3 spans 16 amino acids. V was cut by 0 bases and J by 6 bases, with 15 bases left in between. From germline, CDR1 is SGHRS and CDR2 YFSETQ. The CDR3 is CASSLEGTMGAGELFF. CDR3 sequence (DNA): TGCGCCAGCAGCTTGGAAGGGACAATGGGTGCCGGGGAGCTGTTTTTT.

This chain links TRBV7-3 with TRBJ1-1, with TRBD1 identical over 7 bases. This CDR3 region has 12 residues. V was pared by 5 bases and J by 11 bases, with 8 bases of the junction left unmatched. In germline, CDR1 is SGHTA, CDR2 FQGTGA. The CDR3 loop is CASSEGGGEAFF. Here the CDR3 DNA reads TGTGCCAGCAGCGAAGGGGGCGGGGAGGCTTTCTTT.

Of note for this clone: Additional DNA sequences in this sample encode the identical CDR3. The gene calls are TRBV2 and TRBJ1-5, with unresolved D. CDR3 size: 13 residues. Germline CDR1 and CDR2: SNHLY and FYNNEI. The germline V and J ends were trimmed by 0 bases and 6 bases, with 6 bases remaining between them. CDR3 in amino acids: CASSEAGGQPQHF. The CDR3 DNA reads as TGTGCCAGCAGTGAAGCCGGCGGTCAGCCCCAGCATTTT.

In DNA, the CDR3 is TGTGCCAGCAGCCCTCGACAGAGCCGAAACACCATATATTTT. Its protein is CASSPRQSRNTIYF. The rearrangement uses TRBV6-1 and TRBJ1-3; possible D gene TRBD1, 5 bases. The CDR3 runs to 14 residues. Trimming removed 6 bases from V and 5 bases from J, with 14 bases in between. Germline CDR1 MNHNS, CDR2 SASEGT.

The CDR3 loop is CASSFVGGETQYF. The CDR3 nucleotides read TGTGCCAGCAGCTTTGTTGGGGGGGAGACCCAGTACTTC. V gene TRBV7-2 combines with J gene TRBJ2-5, with a tentative D call TRBD2 (6 bases). There are 13 residues in the CDR3. The germline V and J ends were trimmed by 3 bases and 5 bases, with 10 bases remaining between them. CDR1 is SGHTA and CDR2 is FQGNSA in the germline V gene.

The rearrangement joins TRBV4-3 to TRBJ1-1, with D maybe TRBD1 (5 bases). The germline V gene encodes CDR1 LGHNA and CDR2 YSLEER. V lost 0 bases and J 0 bases, leaving 8 bases between the germline ends. The CDR3 totals 15 residues. CDR3 in amino acids: CASSQDSGMNTEAFF. The CDR3 DNA is TGCGCCAGCAGCCAAGATTCAGGGATGAACACTGAAGCTTTCTTT.

V gene TRBV6-6 combines with J gene TRBJ2-1, with D perhaps matching TRBD1 (5 bases). The V and J ends lost 7 bases and 5 bases respectively, with 12 bases between them. CDR3 size: 13 residues. Germline CDR1 reads MNHNY; CDR2 reads SVGAGI (reference sequence). The CDR3 loop reads CASTRDRNNEQFF. The CDR3, as DNA: TGTGCCAGCACCCGTGACAGAAACAATGAGCAGTTCTTC.

V gene TRBV28 combines with J gene TRBJ2-3; 8 nucleotides agree with TRBD1. The CDR3 has 16 residues. Germline trimming cut 5 bases from V and 2 bases from J; bases unmatched to any gene: 9. CDR1 is MDHEN and CDR2 is SYDVKM in the germline V gene. The CDR3 loop is CASSTYDRGDTDTQYF. In DNA form, the CDR3 reads TGTGCCAGCAGTACATACGACAGGGGAGACACAGATACGCAGTATTTT.

The chain is built from TRBV6-5 and TRBJ2-5, with D maybe TRBD1 (7 bases). V lost 7 bases and J lost 5, with 14 bases in between. There are 13 residues in the CDR3. Germline lookup yields CDR1 MNHEY and CDR2 SVGAGI. Here the CDR3 DNA reads TGTGCCAGCACCTTACCAGGGGGGGAGACCCAGTACTTC. Its protein product is CASTLPGGETQYF.

V and J are TRBV11-2 and TRBJ2-7, with 9 nucleotides matching TRBD1. CDR3 length equals 14 residues. CDR1 is SGHAT, CDR2 FQNNGV, per germline. The trim removed 8 bases at V and 1 base at J, leaving 6 bases unmatched. For the CDR3, the DNA is TGTGCCAGCGTACCGGGACAGGGTTCCTACGAGCAGTACTTC. It codes for CASVPGQGSYEQYF.

The rearrangement links TRBV19 to TRBJ2-7; TRBD2 might be the D (6 bases). In germline, CDR1 is LNHDA, CDR2 SQIVND (reference sequence). V was clipped by 5 bases and J by 3 bases, with 11 bases between them. The CDR3 runs 13 residues. DNA for the CDR3: TGTGCCAGTAGTGCGGGACGGGACTACGAGCAGTACTTC. It yields the protein CASSAGRDYEQYF. Filled out from reference TRBV19 and TRBJ2-7, the complete variable domain reads DGGITQSPKYLFRKEGQNVTLSCEQNLNHDAMYWYRQDPGQGLRLIYYSQIVNDFQKGDIAEGYSVSREKKESFPLTVTSAQKNPTAFYLCASSAGRDYEQYFGPGTRLTVT.

This rearrangement joins TRBV7-2 to TRBJ1-1; D remains unclear. Trimming cost V 2 bases and J 1 base, with 14 bases left between them. Germline V lookup: CDR1 SGHTA, CDR2 FQGNSA. CDR3 length: 16 residues. In nucleotides, the CDR3 is TGTGCCAGCAGCTTATTGGGCGGGAGACCGAACACTGAAGCTTTCTTT. Translation: CASSLLGGRPNTEAFF.

The V gene is TRBV5-1, the J gene TRBJ2-3; 10 bases are a match to TRBD2. CDR1 is SGHRS, CDR2 YFSETQ, per germline. The CDR3 spans 14 residues. The V and J ends lost 4 bases and 6 bases, in that order; junction bases with no gene match: 5. This CDR3 is CASSPGLASDTQYF. The CDR3 nucleotides read TGCGCCAGCAGCCCGGGACTAGCGTCGGATACGCAGTATTTT.

In its sample, this clone was seen a few times. V usage is TRBV23-1 and J usage is TRBJ2-2, with D perhaps TRBD2 (6 bases). TRBV23-1 is treated as an ORF (open reading frame) with a function not yet certain. V was shortened by 0 bases and J by 3 bases, with 11 bases between the two germline ends. The CDR3 is 16 amino acids. The CDR3 coding sequence is TGCGCCAGCAGTCAATCGTGGGGGAGGCACACCGGGGAGCTGTTTTTT. This sequence encodes CASSQSWGRHTGELFF.

This clone was counted between two and nine times. The chain is built from TRBV10-1 and TRBJ1-4; D uncertain. V lost 10 bases, J lost 3 bases, and 18 bases lay in between. The CDR3 contains 15 residues. CDR1 WNHNN and CDR2 SYGVQD come from the germline V gene (reference sequence). The CDR3 is CATLSRRRANEKLFF. CDR3 DNA: TGCGCCACCCTATCAAGGAGGCGAGCTAATGAAAAACTGTTTTTT.

The genes are TRBV6-1 and TRBJ1-5; D is ambiguous. Per the germline V gene, CDR1 is MNHNS and CDR2 is SASEGT. The ends were cut back, 7 bases at V and 0 bases at J, with 10 bases in the middle. The CDR3 loop spans 14 amino acids. This chain's CDR3 is CASTEGSSNQPQHF. CDR3 nucleotide sequence: TGTGCCAGCACCGAGGGAAGTAGCAATCAGCCCCAGCATTTT.

This chain links TRBV5-1 with TRBJ2-1; no reliable D call. Per the germline V gene, CDR1 is SGHRS and CDR2 is YFSETQ. With 0 bases removed from V and 4 bases from J, the gap between germline ends came to 5 bases. The CDR3 spans 13 residues. The CDR3 DNA is TGCGCCAGCAGCTTGGAAACATACAATGAGCAGTTCTTC. Translated: CASSLETYNEQFF.

The V and J genes are TRBV7-6 and TRBJ1-2, with 11 bases fitting TRBD1. The V gene end was trimmed by 5 bases and the J gene end by 4 bases; junction bases not matched to a gene: 3. The CDR3 spans 14 residues. Looked up from germline, CDR1 is SGHVS and CDR2 is FNYEAQ. The CDR3 here is CASSAGTGGYGYTF. DNA for the CDR3: TGTGCCAGCAGCGCTGGGACAGGGGGCTATGGCTACACCTTC.

This chain connects TRBV7-2 to TRBJ1-1; D may be TRBD1 (5 bases). The CDR3 covers 15 residues. Trimming left V 0 bases short and J 4 bases short, with 12 bases between. Germline V lookup: CDR1 SGHTA, CDR2 FQGNSA. The CDR3 spells CASSLAQGRTTEAFF. CDR3 coding DNA: TGTGCCAGCAGCTTAGCGCAGGGAAGGACCACTGAAGCTTTCTTT.

The chain is built from TRBV6-5 and TRBJ2-2, with 9 bases aligning to TRBD1. Trimming took 7 bases from V and 6 from J; bases not matched to a gene: 3. Per the germline V gene, CDR1 is MNHEY and CDR2 is SVGAGI. This CDR3 contains 13 residues. This CDR3 is CASNDRGAGELFF. The DNA of the CDR3 is TGTGCCAGCAACGACAGGGGGGCCGGGGAGCTGTTTTTT.

The chain is built from TRBV29-1 and TRBJ1-2; maybe TRBD1 (6 bases). The ends were cut back, 4 bases at V and 8 bases at J, with 11 bases in the middle. This CDR3 is 11 amino acids long. Germline assignment: CDR1 SQVTM and CDR2 ANQGSEA. The CDR3 DNA reads as TGCAGCGTTGGGGGGCTGAGCGGCTACACCTTC. Its protein is CSVGGLSGYTF. The full variable domain, rest sourced from reference TRBV29-1 and TRBJ1-2, is SAVISQKPSRDICQRGTSLTIQCQVDSQVTMMFWYRQQPGQSLTLIATANQGSEATYESGFVIDKFPISRPNLTFSTLTVSNMSPEDSSIYLCSVGGLSGYTFGSGTRLTVV.

This clone appeared a single time. This chain links TRBV4-2 with TRBJ2-1; the D gene is possibly TRBD1 (5 bases). The germline V gene has CDR1 LGHNA and CDR2 YNFKEQ. The V gene lost 5 bases and the J gene lost 8 bases, with 13 bases spanning the gap. The CDR3 is made up of 13 amino acids. CDR3 in amino acids: CASSGAPSHEQFF. The CDR3 nucleotides are TGTGCCAGCAGCGGGGCTCCCTCCCATGAGCAGTTCTTC.